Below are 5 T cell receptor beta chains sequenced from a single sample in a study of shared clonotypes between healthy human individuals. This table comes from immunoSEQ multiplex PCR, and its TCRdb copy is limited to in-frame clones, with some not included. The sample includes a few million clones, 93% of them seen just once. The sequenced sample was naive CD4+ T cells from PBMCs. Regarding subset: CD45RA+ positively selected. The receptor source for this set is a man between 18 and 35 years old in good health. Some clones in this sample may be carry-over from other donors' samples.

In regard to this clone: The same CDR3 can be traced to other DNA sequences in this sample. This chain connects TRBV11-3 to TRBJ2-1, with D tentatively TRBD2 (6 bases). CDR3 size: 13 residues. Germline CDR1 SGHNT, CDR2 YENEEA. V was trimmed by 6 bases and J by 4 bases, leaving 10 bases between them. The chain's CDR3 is CASSPGLYNEQFF. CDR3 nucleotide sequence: TGTGCCAGCAGTCCGGGACTTTACAATGAGCAGTTCTTC.

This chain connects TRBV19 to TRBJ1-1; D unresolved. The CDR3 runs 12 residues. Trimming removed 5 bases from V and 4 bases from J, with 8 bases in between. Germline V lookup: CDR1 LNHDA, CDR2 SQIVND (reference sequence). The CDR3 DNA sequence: TGTGCCAGTAGTCAGTCAGGCACTGAAGCTTTCTTT. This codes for CASSQSGTEAFF.

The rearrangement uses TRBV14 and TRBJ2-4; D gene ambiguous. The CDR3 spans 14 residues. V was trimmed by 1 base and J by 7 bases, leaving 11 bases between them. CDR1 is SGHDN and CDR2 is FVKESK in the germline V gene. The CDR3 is CASSQGTAGNIQYF. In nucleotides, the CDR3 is TGTGCCAGCAGCCAAGGGACGGCCGGGAACATTCAGTACTTC.

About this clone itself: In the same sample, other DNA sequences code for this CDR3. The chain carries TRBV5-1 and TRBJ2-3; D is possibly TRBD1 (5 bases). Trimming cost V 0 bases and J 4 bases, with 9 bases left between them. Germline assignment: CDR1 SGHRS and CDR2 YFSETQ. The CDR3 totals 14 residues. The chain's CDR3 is CASSLVAGSDTQYF. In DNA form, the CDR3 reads TGCGCCAGCAGCTTGGTCGCAGGGTCAGATACGCAGTATTTT.

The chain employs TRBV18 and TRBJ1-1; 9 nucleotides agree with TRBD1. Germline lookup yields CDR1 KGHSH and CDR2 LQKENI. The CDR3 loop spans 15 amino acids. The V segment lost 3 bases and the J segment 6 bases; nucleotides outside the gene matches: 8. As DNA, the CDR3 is TGTGCCAGCTCACCTAGGACAGGGGCCCCTCCTGAAGCTTTCTTT. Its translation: CASSPRTGAPPEAFF.